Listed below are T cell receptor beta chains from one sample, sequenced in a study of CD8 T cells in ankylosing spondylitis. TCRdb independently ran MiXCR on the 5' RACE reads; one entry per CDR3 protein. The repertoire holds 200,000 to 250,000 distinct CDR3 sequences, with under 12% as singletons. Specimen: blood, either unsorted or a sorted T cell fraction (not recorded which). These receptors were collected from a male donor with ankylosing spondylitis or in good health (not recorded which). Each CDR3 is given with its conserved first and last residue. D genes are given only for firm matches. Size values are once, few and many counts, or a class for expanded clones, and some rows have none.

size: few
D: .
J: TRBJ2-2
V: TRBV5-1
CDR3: CASSPAGDTGELFF
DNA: TGCGCCAGCAGCCCCGCAGGGGACACCGGGGAGCTGTTTTTT

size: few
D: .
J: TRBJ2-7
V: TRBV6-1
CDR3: CASSRQTGSKAYEQYF
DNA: TGTGCCAGCAGTCGTCAAACAGGGAGTAAGGCATACGAGCAGTACTTC

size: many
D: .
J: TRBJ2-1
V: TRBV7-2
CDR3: CASSKGQYNEQFF
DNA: TGTGCCAGCAGCAAAGGACAGTACAATGAGCAGTTCTTC

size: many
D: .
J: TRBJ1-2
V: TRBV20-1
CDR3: CSASEGTNYGYTF
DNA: TGCAGTGCTAGCGAGGGGACTAACTATGGCTACACCTTC

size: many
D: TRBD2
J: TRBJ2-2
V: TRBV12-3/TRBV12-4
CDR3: CASSFSGGSTGELFF
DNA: TGTGCCAGCAGTTTTTCGGGGGGGAGCACCGGGGAGCTGTTTTTT

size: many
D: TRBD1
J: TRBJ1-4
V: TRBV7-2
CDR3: CASSWDRMDEKLFF
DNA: TGTGCCAGCAGTTGGGACAGAATGGATGAAAAACTGTTTTTT

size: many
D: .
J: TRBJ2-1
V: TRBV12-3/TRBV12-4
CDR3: CASSLLRGANEQFF
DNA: TGTGCCAGCAGTTTACTTCGGGGGGCCAATGAGCAGTTCTTC

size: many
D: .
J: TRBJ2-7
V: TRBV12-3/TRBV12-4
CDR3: CASTQTEVSYEQYF
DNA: TGTGCCAGCACTCAGACAGAGGTCTCCTACGAGCAGTACTTC

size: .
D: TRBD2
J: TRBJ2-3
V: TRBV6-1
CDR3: CASSEAAGGRGTQYF
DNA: TGTGCCAGCAGTGAAGCAGCGGGGGGGCGCGGTACGCAGTATTTT

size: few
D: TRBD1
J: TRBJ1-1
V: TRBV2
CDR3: CASPPGTGVRVTTEAFF
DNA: TGTGCCAGCCCACCCGGGACAGGGGTCCGCGTTACCACTGAAGCTTTCTTT